This TCR beta chain is from a study of human CD8 memory T cell subsets. Details on this clonotype: Its antigen is not known.

Germline values: CDR1 MNHNS, CDR2 SASEGT. The CDR3 consists of 16 residues. Researchers made TCR beta libraries via UMI-labeled 5' RACE. TCRdb reprocessed the 5' RACE reads; each CDR3 protein has one entry and no DNA is given. Its table lists 4,500 to 7,000 distinct CDR3 sequences. Regarding the study as a whole: Higher diversity in stem-like memory T cells than in precursor exhausted T cells was suggested by Chao1 estimates. Among T cells, stem-like memory and precursor exhausted subsets showed similarly high diversity, unlike effector memory cells.

The clonotype comes from a human donor in good health. The sequenced sample was CD8+ T cells from PBMCs. The V call is TRBV6-1, the J call TRBJ2-1; lacking DNA, the TRBD1 call made by TCRdb goes unchecked. This CDR3 is CASRGGVGTAYNEQFF.